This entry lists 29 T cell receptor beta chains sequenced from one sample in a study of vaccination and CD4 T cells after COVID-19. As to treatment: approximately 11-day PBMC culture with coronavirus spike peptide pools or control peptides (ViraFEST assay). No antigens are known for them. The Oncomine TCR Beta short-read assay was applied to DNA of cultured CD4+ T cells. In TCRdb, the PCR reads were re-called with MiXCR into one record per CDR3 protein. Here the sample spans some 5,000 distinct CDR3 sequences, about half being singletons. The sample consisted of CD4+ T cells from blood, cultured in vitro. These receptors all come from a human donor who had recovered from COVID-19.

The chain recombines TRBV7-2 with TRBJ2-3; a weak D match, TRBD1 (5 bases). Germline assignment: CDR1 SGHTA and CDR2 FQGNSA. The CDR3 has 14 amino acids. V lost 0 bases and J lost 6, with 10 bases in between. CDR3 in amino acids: CASSLARAQDTQYF. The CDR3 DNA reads TGTGCCAGCAGCTTAGCCAGGGCGCAGGATACGCAGTATTTT.

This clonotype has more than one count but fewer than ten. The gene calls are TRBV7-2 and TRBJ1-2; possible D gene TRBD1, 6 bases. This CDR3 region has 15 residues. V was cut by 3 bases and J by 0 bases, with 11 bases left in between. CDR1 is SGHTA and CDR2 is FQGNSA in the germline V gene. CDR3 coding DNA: TGTGCCAGCAGCTTGAATAGGGGGGCTAACTATGGCTACACCTTC. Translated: CASSLNRGANYGYTF. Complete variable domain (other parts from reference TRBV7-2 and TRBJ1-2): GAGVSQSPSNKVTEKGKDVELRCDPISGHTALYWYRQSLGQGLEFLIYFQGNSAPDKSGLPSDRFSAERTGGSVSTLTIQRTQQEDSAVYLCASSLNRGANYGYTFGSGTRLTVV.

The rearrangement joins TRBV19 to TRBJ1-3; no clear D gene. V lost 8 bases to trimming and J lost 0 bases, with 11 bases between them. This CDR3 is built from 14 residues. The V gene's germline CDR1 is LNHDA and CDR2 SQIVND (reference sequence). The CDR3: CASCRGGSGNTIYF. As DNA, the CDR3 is TGTGCCAGTTGTCGGGGAGGCTCTGGAAACACCATATATTTT.

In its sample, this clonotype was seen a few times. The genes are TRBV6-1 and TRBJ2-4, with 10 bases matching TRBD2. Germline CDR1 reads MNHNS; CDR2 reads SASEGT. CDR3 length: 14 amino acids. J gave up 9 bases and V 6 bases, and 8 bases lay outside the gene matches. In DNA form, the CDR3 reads TGTGCCAGCAGGGGAGGGGGACTAGCGAGCATTCAGTACTTC. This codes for CASRGGGLASIQYF.

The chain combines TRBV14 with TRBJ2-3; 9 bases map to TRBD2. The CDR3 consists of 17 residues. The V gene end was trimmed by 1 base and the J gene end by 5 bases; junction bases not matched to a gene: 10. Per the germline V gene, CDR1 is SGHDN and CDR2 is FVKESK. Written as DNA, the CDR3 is TGTGCCAGCAGCCAAGTTGGCAGGATAGCGGGAGTAGATACGCAGTATTTT. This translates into CASSQVGRIAGVDTQYF.

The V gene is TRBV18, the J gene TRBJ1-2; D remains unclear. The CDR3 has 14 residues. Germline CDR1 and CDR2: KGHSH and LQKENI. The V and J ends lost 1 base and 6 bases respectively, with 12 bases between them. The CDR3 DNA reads TGTGCCAGCTCACCACTCGGAGGTCTGGATGGCTACACCTTC. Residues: CASSPLGGLDGYTF. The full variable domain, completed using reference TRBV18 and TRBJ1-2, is NAGVMQNPRHLVRRRGQEARLRCSPMKGHSHVYWYRQLPEEGLKFMVYLQKENIIDESGMPKERFSAEFPKEGPSILRIQQVVRGDSAAYFCASSPLGGLDGYTFGSGTRLTVV.

The CDR3 sequence is CASSFGQGEGDEQYF. CDR3 bases: TGTGCCAGCAGCTTCGGACAGGGGGAGGGAGACGAGCAGTACTTC. The chain is built from TRBV11-2 and TRBJ2-7; TRBD1 matches at 10 bases. Germline lookup yields CDR1 SGHAT and CDR2 FQNNGV. The ends lost 3 bases at V and 5 bases at J; junction bases unmatched: 7. This CDR3 region has 15 residues.

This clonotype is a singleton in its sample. The CDR3 DNA sequence: TGCAGTGCTAGAGCCGGGACAGAGTTCTACGAGCAGTACTTC. Translation: CSARAGTEFYEQYF. The V and J genes are TRBV20-1 and TRBJ2-7, with 7 bases identical to TRBD1. CDR3 length: 14 residues. From germline, CDR1 is DFQATT and CDR2 SNEGSKA (reference sequence). V was clipped by 1 base and J by 3 bases; unmatched bases: 6.

CDR3 nucleotide sequence: TGTGCCAGCAGCTTAGGGGGTTTTGGCACCGGGGAGCTGTTTTTT. It specifies CASSLGGFGTGELFF. This sequence joins TRBV11-3 and TRBJ2-2, with D uncertain. From germline, CDR1 is SGHNT and CDR2 YENEEA. V was trimmed by 1 base and J by 4 bases, leaving 10 bases between them. This CDR3 has 15 residues.

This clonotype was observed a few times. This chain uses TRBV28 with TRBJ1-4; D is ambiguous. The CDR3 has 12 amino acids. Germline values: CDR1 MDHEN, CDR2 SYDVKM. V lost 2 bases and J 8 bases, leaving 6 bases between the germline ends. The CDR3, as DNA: TGTGCCAGCAGTTTACTCCGGGAAAAACTGTTTTTT. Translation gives CASSLLREKLFF.

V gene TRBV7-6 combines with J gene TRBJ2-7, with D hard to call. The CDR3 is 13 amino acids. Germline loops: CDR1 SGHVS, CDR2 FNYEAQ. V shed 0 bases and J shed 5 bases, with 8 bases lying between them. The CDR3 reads CASSLAHIDEQYF. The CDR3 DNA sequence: TGTGCCAGCAGCTTAGCGCATATTGACGAGCAGTACTTC.

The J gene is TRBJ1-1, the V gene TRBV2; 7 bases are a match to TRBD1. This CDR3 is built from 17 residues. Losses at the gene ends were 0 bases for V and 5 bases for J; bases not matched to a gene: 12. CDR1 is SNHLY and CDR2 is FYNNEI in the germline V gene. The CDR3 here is CASSEAGQATRETEAFF. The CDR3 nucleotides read TGTGCCAGCAGTGAAGCAGGACAGGCTACTCGGGAGACTGAAGCTTTCTTT. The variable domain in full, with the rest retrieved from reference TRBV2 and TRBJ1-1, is EPEVTQTPSHQVTQMGQEVILRCVPISNHLYFYWYRQILGQKVEFLVSFYNNEISEKSEIFDDQFSVERPDGSNFTLKIRSTKLEDSAMYFCASSEAGQATRETEAFFGQGTRLTVV.

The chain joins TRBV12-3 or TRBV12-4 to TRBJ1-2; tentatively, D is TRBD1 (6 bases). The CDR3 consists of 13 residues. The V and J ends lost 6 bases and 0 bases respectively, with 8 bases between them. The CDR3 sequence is CASSRTANYGYTF. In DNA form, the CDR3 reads TGTGCCAGCAGCAGGACAGCTAACTATGGCTACACCTTC.

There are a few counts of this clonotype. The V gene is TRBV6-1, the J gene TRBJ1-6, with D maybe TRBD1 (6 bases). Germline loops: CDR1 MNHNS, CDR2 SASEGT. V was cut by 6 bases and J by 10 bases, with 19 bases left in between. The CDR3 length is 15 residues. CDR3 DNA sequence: TGTGCCAGCAGCGCCCATATCAGGGGCGAATCACCCCTCCACTTT. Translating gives CASSAHIRGESPLHF.

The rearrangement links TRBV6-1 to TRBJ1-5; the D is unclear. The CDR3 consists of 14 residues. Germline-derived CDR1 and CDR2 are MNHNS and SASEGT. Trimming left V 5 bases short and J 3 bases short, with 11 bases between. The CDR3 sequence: CASSMDGPNQPQHF. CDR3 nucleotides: TGTGCCAGCAGTATGGACGGCCCCAATCAGCCCCAGCATTTT.

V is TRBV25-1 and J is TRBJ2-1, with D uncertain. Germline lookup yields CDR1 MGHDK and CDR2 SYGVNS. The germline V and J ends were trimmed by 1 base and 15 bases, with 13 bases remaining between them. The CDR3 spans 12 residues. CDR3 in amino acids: CASSEFPDRPFF. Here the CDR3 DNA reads TGTGCCAGCAGTGAATTCCCCGACCGACCGTTCTTC.

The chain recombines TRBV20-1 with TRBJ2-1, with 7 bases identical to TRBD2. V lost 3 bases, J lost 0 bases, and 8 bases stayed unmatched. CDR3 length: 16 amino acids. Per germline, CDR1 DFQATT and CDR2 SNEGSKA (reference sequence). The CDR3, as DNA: TGCAGTGCTAGGTTGCGGGGAGGGAGCTCCTACAATGAGCAGTTCTTC. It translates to CSARLRGGSSYNEQFF.

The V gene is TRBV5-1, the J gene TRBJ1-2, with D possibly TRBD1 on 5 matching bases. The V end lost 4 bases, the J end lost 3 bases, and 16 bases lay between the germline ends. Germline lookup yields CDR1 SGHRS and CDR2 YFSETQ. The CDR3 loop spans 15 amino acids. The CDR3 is CASSRTQEDHYGYTF. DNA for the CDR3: TGCGCCAGCAGCAGAACACAGGAGGATCACTATGGCTACACCTTC.

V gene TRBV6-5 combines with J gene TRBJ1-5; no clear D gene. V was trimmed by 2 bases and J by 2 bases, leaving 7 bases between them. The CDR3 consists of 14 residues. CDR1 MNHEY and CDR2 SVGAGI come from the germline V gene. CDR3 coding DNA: TGTGCCAGCAGTTACCCCGAGCGCAATCAGCCCCAGCATTTT. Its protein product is CASSYPERNQPQHF.

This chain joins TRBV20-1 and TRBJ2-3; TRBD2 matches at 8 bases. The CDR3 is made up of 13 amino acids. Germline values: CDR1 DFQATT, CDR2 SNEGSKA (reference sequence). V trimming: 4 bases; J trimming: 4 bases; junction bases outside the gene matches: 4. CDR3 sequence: CSANGRAADTQYF. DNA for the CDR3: TGCAGTGCTAACGGGAGGGCCGCAGATACGCAGTATTTT.

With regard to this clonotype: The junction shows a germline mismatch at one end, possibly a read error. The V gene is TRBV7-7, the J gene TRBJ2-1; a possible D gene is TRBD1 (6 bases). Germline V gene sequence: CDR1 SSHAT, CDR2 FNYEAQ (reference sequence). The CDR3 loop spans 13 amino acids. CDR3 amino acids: CASSPDRYNEQFF. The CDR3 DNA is TGTGCTAGCAGCCCGGACAGATACAATGAGCAGTTCTTC.

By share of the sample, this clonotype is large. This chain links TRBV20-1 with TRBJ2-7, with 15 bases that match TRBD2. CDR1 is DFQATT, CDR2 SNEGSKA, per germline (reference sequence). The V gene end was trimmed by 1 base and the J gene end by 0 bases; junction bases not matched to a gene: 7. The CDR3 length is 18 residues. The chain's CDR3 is CSARGIWTSGGDSYEQYF. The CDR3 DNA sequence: TGCAGTGCTAGAGGGATTTGGACTAGCGGGGGGGACTCCTACGAGCAGTACTTC.

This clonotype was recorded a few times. This CDR3 reads CSARAARWGSNQPQHF. CDR3 nucleotide sequence: TGCAGTGCTAGAGCGGCGAGGTGGGGGAGCAATCAGCCCCAGCATTTT. This chain connects TRBV20-1 to TRBJ1-5, with D tentatively TRBD1 (5 bases). V dropped 1 base and J dropped 1 base, with 14 bases sitting between them. Germline CDR1 DFQATT, CDR2 SNEGSKA (reference sequence). The CDR3 spans 16 residues.

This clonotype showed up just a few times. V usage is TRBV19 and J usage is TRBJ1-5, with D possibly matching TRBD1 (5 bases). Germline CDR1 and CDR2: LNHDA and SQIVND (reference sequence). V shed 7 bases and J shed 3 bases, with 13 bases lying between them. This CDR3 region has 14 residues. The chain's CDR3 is CASTTTGYNQPQHF. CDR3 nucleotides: TGTGCCAGTACGACTACAGGATACAATCAGCCCCAGCATTTT.

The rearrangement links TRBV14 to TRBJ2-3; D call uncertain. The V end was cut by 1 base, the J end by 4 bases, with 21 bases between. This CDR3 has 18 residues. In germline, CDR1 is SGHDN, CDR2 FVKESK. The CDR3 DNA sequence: TGTGCCAGCAGCCAAGTCGTAGACTGGTCATATAGCCCAGATACGCAGTATTTT. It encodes CASSQVVDWSYSPDTQYF. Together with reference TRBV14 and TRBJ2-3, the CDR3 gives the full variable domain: EAGVTQFPSHSVIEKGQTVTLRCDPISGHDNLYWYRRVMGKEIKFLLHFVKESKQDESGMPNNRFLAERTGGTYSTLKVQPAELEDSGVYFCASSQVVDWSYSPDTQYFGPGTRLTVL.

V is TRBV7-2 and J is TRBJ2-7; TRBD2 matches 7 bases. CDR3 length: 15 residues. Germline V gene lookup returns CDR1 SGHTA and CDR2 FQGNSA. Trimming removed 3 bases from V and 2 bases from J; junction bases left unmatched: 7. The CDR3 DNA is TGTGCCAGCAGCTTGTCGGGAGGCCCAGCCTACGAGCAGTACTTC. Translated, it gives CASSLSGGPAYEQYF.

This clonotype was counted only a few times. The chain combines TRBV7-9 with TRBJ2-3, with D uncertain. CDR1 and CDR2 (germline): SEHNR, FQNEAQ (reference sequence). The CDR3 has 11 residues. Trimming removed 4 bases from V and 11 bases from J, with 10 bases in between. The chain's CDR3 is CASSSKLRQYF. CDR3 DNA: TGTGCCAGCAGCTCCAAGCTACGGCAGTATTTT.

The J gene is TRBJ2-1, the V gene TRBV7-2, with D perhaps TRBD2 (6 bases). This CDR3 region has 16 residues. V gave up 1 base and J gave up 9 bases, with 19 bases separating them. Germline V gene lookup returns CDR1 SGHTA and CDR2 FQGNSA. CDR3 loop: CASSLDGGKLGSEQFF. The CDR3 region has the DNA TGTGCCAGCAGCTTAGATGGCGGGAAACTTGGTAGTGAGCAGTTCTTC. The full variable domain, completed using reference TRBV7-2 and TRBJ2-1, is GAGVSQSPSNKVTEKGKDVELRCDPISGHTALYWYRQSLGQGLEFLIYFQGNSAPDKSGLPSDRFSAERTGGSVSTLTIQRTQQEDSAVYLCASSLDGGKLGSEQFFGPGTRLTVL.

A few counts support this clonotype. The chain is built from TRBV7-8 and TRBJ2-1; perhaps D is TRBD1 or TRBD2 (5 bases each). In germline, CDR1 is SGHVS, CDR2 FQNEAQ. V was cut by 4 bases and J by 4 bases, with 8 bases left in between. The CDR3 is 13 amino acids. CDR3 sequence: CASSWGRYNEQFF. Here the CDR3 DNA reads TGTGCCAGCAGCTGGGGACGGTACAATGAGCAGTTCTTC.